This is a list of T cell receptor beta chains from one sample in a study of blood T cell repertoires in COVID-19. Sequencing was performed with immunoSEQ multiplex PCR; in TCRdb, only in-frame clones are kept and a portion is missing. This table holds roughly 410,000 clones, about 88% found once. The specimen sequenced was peripheral blood. The receptors here all came from a woman aged 40 to 49 with COVID-19, enrolled during active disease. CDR3s include the opening cysteine and the closing phenylalanine or tryptophan. Fields, in order: clone size, V gene, J gene, D gene, CDR3 DNA, CDR3 protein. A D gene is named only where the DNA matches it firmly. The size of a clone is reported for some rows only, either as once, few or many, or as a class for expanded clones.

-	TRBV10-3	TRBJ2-2	-	TGTGCCATCAGTGAGCAAACAGGTCACGGGGAGCTGTTTTTT	CAISEQTGHGELFF
few	TRBV19	TRBJ1-2	-	TGTGCCAGTAGTACCCTCACCGCTGAGGGTGGCTACACCTTC	CASSTLTAEGGYTF
-	TRBV6-2/TRBV6-3	TRBJ1-2	-	TGTGCCAGCAGTTACTTGAATCGGGTTGATGGCTACACCTTC	CASSYLNRVDGYTF
-	TRBV6-2/TRBV6-3	TRBJ1-4	TRBD1	TGTGCCAGCAGTTACCCCGGGACAGGGCTTGAAAAACTGTTTTTT	CASSYPGTGLEKLFF
-	TRBV7-2	TRBJ1-1	-	TGTGCCAGCCTTAGCGCGGGGGCGAACACTGAAGCTTTCTTT	CASLSAGANTEAFF
-	TRBV6-6	TRBJ2-7	-	TGTGCCAGCAGTTACTCCGGCAGGGGAGTGGGCGAGCAGTACTTC	CASSYSGRGVGEQYF
-	TRBV19	TRBJ1-5	-	TGTGCCAGTAGTTCTACAGGCTCCGGTCAGCCCCAGCATTTT	CASSSTGSGQPQHF
-	TRBV3-1/TRBV3-2	TRBJ1-5	TRBD1	TGTGCCAGCAGTCACAGGGGTCGGAATCAGCCCCAGCATTTT	CASSHRGRNQPQHF
-	TRBV6-5	TRBJ1-1	-	TGTGCCAGCAGTTTTACCGACATAAATGAAGCTTTCTTT	CASSFTDINEAFF
-	TRBV25-1	TRBJ2-6	TRBD1	TGTGCCAGCGGAAGGACAGGGAGTCCTTATGGGGCCAACGTCCTGACTTTC	CASGRTGSPYGANVLTF
-	TRBV5-1	TRBJ2-5	TRBD1	TGCGCCAGCAGCTTGGGTCTCCGGACAGGGGAAGAGACCCAGTACTTC	CASSLGLRTGEETQYF
once	TRBV24-1	TRBJ1-2	-	TGTGCCACCAGTGACAGGGGAACTAACTATGGCTACACCTTC	CATSDRGTNYGYTF
-	TRBV28	TRBJ2-7	-	TGTGCCAGCAGTCCGGGACACCCCTACGAGCAGTACTTC	CASSPGHPYEQYF
-	TRBV11-2	TRBJ2-3	TRBD2	TGTGCCAGCAGCCCAGGACTAGCGGGGCCTACAGATACGCAGTATTTT	CASSPGLAGPTDTQYF
-	TRBV10-3	TRBJ2-7	-	TGTGCCATCAGTCCGGGACAAATTAAATCCTACGAGCAGTACTTC	CAISPGQIKSYEQYF
-	TRBV4-3	TRBJ1-1	TRBD1	TGCGCCAGCAGCCAGCCCGGGACAGGGGGGGGCACTGAAGCTTTCTTT	CASSQPGTGGGTEAFF
-	TRBV7-2	TRBJ2-3	TRBD1	TGTGCCAGCAGCTTTGGTGGGGGCACAGGGGCCCTGGATACGCAGTATTTT	CASSFGGGTGALDTQYF
-	TRBV19	TRBJ1-1	TRBD1	TGTGCCAGTAGTCTACAGGGGGCCGCTTTCTTT	CASSLQGAAFF
once	TRBV5-5	TRBJ2-5	-	TGTGCCAGCAGCTTGGGGCGGGAAGAGACCCAGTACTTC	CASSLGREETQYF
-	TRBV6-5	TRBJ2-5	TRBD2	TGTGCCAGCAGCTTCACTAGCGGGGGGTCAGGGGCCCAGTACTTC	CASSFTSGGSGAQYF
-	TRBV5-8	TRBJ2-1	TRBD2	TGTGCCAGCAGCTTGGAAGGGCTAGCGGGATTAGGGCAGTTCTTC	CASSLEGLAGLGQFF
-	TRBV7-2	TRBJ2-1	-	TGTGCCAGCAGCTCCCAGGGGGGAGATGAGCAGTTCTTC	CASSSQGGDEQFF
once	TRBV9	TRBJ1-1	-	TGTGCCAGCAGCGTAGTCACAGGGTTGAACACTGAAGCTTTCTTT	CASSVVTGLNTEAFF
-	TRBV29-1	TRBJ2-1	TRBD2	TGCAGCGTTGAACTATCGGGACTAGCGGTTTACAATGAGCAGTTCTTC	CSVELSGLAVYNEQFF
-	TRBV10-1	TRBJ2-7	TRBD2	TGCGCCCAACTGGGACTAGCGGGGCCACTCTCCTACGAGCAGTACTTC	CAQLGLAGPLSYEQYF
-	TRBV10-3	TRBJ2-7	-	TGTGCCACCATGGCCCCGGAGATCGCCTACGAGCAGTACTTC	CATMAPEIAYEQYF
-	TRBV19	TRBJ2-2	TRBD2	TGTGCCAGTATTAACCGGGGGGTCGGCGGGGAGCTGTTTTTT	CASINRGVGGELFF
-	TRBV27	TRBJ1-6	-	TGTGCCAGCAGTACCACAGGGACCTATAATTCACCCCTCCACTTT	CASSTTGTYNSPLHF
-	TRBV29-1	TRBJ2-1	TRBD2	TGCAGCGTTGATAGCCTAGCGGGAGGAGGGTCCTACAATGAGCAGTTCTTC	CSVDSLAGGGSYNEQFF
-	TRBV3-1/TRBV3-2	TRBJ1-4	-	TGTGCCAGCAGCCAAGGATATGGGGGGCTGTTTTTT	CASSQGYGGLFF
-	TRBV2	TRBJ1-5	-	TGTGCCAGCAGTTCCTCACAGGGCCCTTATAGCAATCAGCCCCAGCATTTT	CASSSSQGPYSNQPQHF
-	TRBV29-1	TRBJ1-1	-	TGCAGCGTGAGGCGGGGGACTGAAGCTTTCTTT	CSVRRGTEAFF